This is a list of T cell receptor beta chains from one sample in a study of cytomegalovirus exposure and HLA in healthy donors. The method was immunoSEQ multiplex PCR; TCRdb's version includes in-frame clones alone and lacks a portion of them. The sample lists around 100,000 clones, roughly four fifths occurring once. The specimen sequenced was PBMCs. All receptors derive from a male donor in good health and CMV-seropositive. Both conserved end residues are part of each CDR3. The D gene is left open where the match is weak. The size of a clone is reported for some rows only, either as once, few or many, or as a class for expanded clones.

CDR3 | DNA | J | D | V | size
CASSQPASGRRVYEQYF | TGCGCCAGCAGCCAACCCGCTAGCGGGAGAAGGGTGTACGAGCAGTACTTC | TRBJ2-7 | TRBD2 | TRBV7-6 | NA
CASSAAGTVQTTNEKLFF | TGTGCCAGCAGTGCGGCCGGGACAGTGCAAACAACTAATGAAAAACTGTTTTTT | TRBJ1-4 | TRBD1 | TRBV2 | NA
CASSFGRENTGELFF | TGTGCCAGCAGCTTCGGGAGGGAAAACACCGGGGAGCTGTTTTTT | TRBJ2-2 | TRBD2 | TRBV11-3 | NA
CASSARDSQYF | TGTGCCAGCAGCGCCCGGGACAGTCAGTACTTC | TRBJ2-7 | TRBD1 | TRBV5-8 | few
CASKKSGRRAMNTEAFF | TGTGCCAGTAAAAAATCTGGGAGGAGGGCCATGAACACTGAAGCTTTCTTT | TRBJ1-1 | NA | TRBV19 | NA
CASSSAGEGETQYF | TGTGCCAGCAGTAGCGCGGGAGAGGGAGAGACCCAGTACTTC | TRBJ2-5 | TRBD2 | TRBV6-1 | NA
CASSPGQGNEQFF | TGTGCCAGCAGCCCGGGACAGGGCAATGAGCAGTTCTTC | TRBJ2-1 | TRBD1 | TRBV5-4 | NA
CASSLVAGEHYEQYF | TGTGCCAGCAGCTTAGTGGCAGGGGAACATTACGAGCAGTACTTC | TRBJ2-7 | NA | TRBV7-2 | NA
CASSLNGGEQFF | TGTGCCAGCAGTTTAAATGGAGGTGAGCAGTTCTTC | TRBJ2-1 | NA | TRBV27 | once
CASSLAVGVLTDTQYF | TGTGCCAGCAGCTTGGCAGTGGGAGTATTAACAGATACGCAGTATTTT | TRBJ2-3 | NA | TRBV5-4 | NA
CASSWSGLATSSYNEQFF | TGTGCCAGCAGCTGGAGCGGGCTGGCTACAAGCTCCTACAATGAGCAGTTCTTC | TRBJ2-1 | NA | TRBV7-9 | NA
CASSLGASGINNEQFF | TGTGCCAGCAGCTTAGGGGCTAGCGGGATCAACAATGAGCAGTTCTTC | TRBJ2-1 | TRBD2 | TRBV11-2 | few
CASREDSSRNYGYTF | TGTGCCAGCAGGGAAGACAGTTCTCGAAACTATGGCTACACCTTC | TRBJ1-2 | NA | TRBV5-4 | once
CASSPRDRGPEAFF | TGTGCCAGCAGCCCCCGGGACAGGGGTCCTGAAGCTTTCTTT | TRBJ1-1 | TRBD1 | TRBV11-2 | NA
CATSRVPGAYGYTF | TGTGCCACCAGCAGAGTGCCAGGCGCCTATGGCTACACCTTC | TRBJ1-2 | NA | TRBV15 | NA
CAWSPQGQGPQHF | TGTGCCTGGAGTCCACAGGGTCAAGGGCCCCAGCATTTT | TRBJ1-5 | NA | TRBV30 | NA
CASSTETGWTYEQYF | TGCGCCAGCAGCACCGAAACAGGATGGACCTACGAGCAGTACTTC | TRBJ2-7 | NA | TRBV5-1 | NA
CASSPATGGAFYEQYF | TGTGCCAGTAGTCCCGCGACGGGGGGGGCATTTTACGAGCAGTACTTC | TRBJ2-7 | TRBD2 | TRBV19 | NA
CASSGPMNTEAFF | TGTGCCAGCAGTGGCCCCATGAACACTGAAGCTTTCTTT | TRBJ1-1 | NA | TRBV27 | NA
CASSPGGTTTNYGYTF | TGTGCCAGCAGCCCGGGAGGAACAACTACTAACTATGGCTACACCTTC | TRBJ1-2 | NA | TRBV7-3 | NA
CASEVDYYTDTQYF | TGTGCCAGCGAGGTGGACTATTACACAGATACGCAGTATTTT | TRBJ2-3 | NA | TRBV2 | NA
CASSLTGVASTDTQYF | TGTGCCAGCAGCTTGACAGGGGTCGCTAGCACAGATACGCAGTATTTT | TRBJ2-3 | TRBD1 | TRBV7-2 | NA
CASSARTSGSLGADTQYF | TGTGCCAGCAGCGCACGGACTAGCGGGAGTTTGGGAGCAGATACGCAGTATTTT | TRBJ2-3 | TRBD2 | TRBV9 | NA
CASGPGTGSYGYTF | TGTGCCAGCGGCCCCGGGACAGGATCCTATGGCTACACCTTC | TRBJ1-2 | TRBD1 | TRBV6-5 | NA
CASSRQGRYEQYF | TGTGCCAGCTCCCGACAGGGCCGCTACGAGCAGTACTTC | TRBJ2-7 | NA | TRBV21-1 | NA
CAWRGSDIEKLFF | TGTGCCTGGAGAGGCAGTGACATTGAAAAACTGTTTTTT | TRBJ1-4 | NA | TRBV30 | NA
CASSLAPGENTIYF | TGTGCCAGCAGCTTGGCACCGGGGGAAAACACCATATATTTT | TRBJ1-3 | NA | TRBV5-4 | NA
CASSPRLATTGGELFF | TGTGCCAGCAGCCCTCGACTAGCGACCACGGGCGGGGAGCTGTTTTTT | TRBJ2-2 | TRBD2 | TRBV7-2 | NA
CASSQPPFSGEQFF | TGTGCCAGCAGTCAACCACCATTTAGCGGTGAGCAGTTCTTC | TRBJ2-1 | NA | TRBV28 | NA
CASSFRGLGGELFF | TGTGCCAGCAGCTTTAGAGGCCTGGGCGGGGAGCTGTTTTTT | TRBJ2-2 | NA | TRBV5-8 | NA
CASSPGAGDQFF | TGCGCCAGCAGCCCTGGGGCAGGGGATCAGTTCTTC | TRBJ2-1 | NA | TRBV5-1 | NA
CAISGDIYMNTEAFF | TGTGCCATCAGCGGGGACATCTACATGAACACTGAAGCTTTCTTT | TRBJ1-1 | NA | TRBV10-3 | NA
CASSLSVTGELFF | TGTGCCAGCAGTTTATCTGTCACCGGGGAGCTGTTTTTT | TRBJ2-2 | NA | TRBV28 | large
CASSFTETSGKPEQFF | TGCGCCAGCAGCTTTACCGAGACTAGCGGGAAGCCTGAGCAGTTCTTC | TRBJ2-1 | TRBD2 | TRBV5-1 | NA
CASSPWTSRTYEQYF | TGTGCCAGCAGCCCTTGGACTAGCCGAACCTACGAGCAGTACTTC | TRBJ2-7 | TRBD2 | TRBV28 | NA
CASRRGQGGETQYF | TGTGCCAGCAGACGGGGACAGGGTGGGGAGACCCAGTACTTC | TRBJ2-5 | TRBD1 | TRBV6-6 | NA
CASSQVSGNGYEQYF | TGCGCCAGCAGCCAAGTTAGCGGGAACGGTTACGAGCAGTACTTC | TRBJ2-7 | TRBD2 | TRBV4-3 | NA
CASSLLGGGSGNTIYF | TGTGCCAGCAGCTTATTGGGGGGAGGCTCTGGAAACACCATATATTTT | TRBJ1-3 | NA | TRBV7-8 | once
CASTPSGTGITHGYTF | TGTGCCAGCACTCCCTCCGGGACAGGGATTACCCATGGCTACACCTTC | TRBJ1-2 | TRBD1 | TRBV28 | NA
CSVGGQGSSYNEQFF | TGCAGCGTTGGGGGACAGGGGAGCTCCTACAATGAGCAGTTCTTC | TRBJ2-1 | TRBD1 | TRBV29-1 | NA
CASSLGRGPYEQYF | TGTGCCAGCAGCTTAGGCAGGGGGCCCTACGAGCAGTACTTC | TRBJ2-7 | TRBD1 | TRBV7-6 | NA
CASSRQGASYEQYF | TGTGCCAGCTCACGACAGGGGGCATCCTACGAGCAGTACTTC | TRBJ2-7 | TRBD1 | TRBV18 | NA
CASSLWAGDSGNTIYF | TGTGCCAGCAGTTTATGGGCAGGGGATTCTGGAAACACCATATATTTT | TRBJ1-3 | NA | TRBV28 | NA
CASSFRGVGEAKNSQYF | TGCGCCAGCAGCTTTCGGGGAGTCGGGGAAGCCAAAAACAGTCAGTACTTC | TRBJ2-4 | NA | TRBV5-1 | NA
CASSSGTSPDTQYF | TGTGCCAGCTCATCAGGGACTAGCCCAGATACGCAGTATTTT | TRBJ2-3 | TRBD2 | TRBV18 | NA
CASRARDSAYNEQFF | TGTGCCAGCAGAGCCCGGGACAGCGCCTACAATGAGCAGTTCTTC | TRBJ2-1 | TRBD1 | TRBV2 | NA
CASSEFLGQVSYEQYF | TGTGCCAGCAGTGAATTTTTGGGACAGGTCTCCTACGAGCAGTACTTC | TRBJ2-7 | TRBD1 | TRBV6-1 | once
CAISGTGFSNQPQHF | TGTGCCATCAGTGGAACAGGCTTTAGCAATCAGCCCCAGCATTTT | TRBJ1-5 | NA | TRBV10-3 | NA
CASKGDSGKGADTQYF | TGCGCCAGCAAGGGTGATAGCGGGAAGGGGGCAGATACGCAGTATTTT | TRBJ2-3 | TRBD2 | TRBV23-1 | once
CASSESRTSGGIDTQYF | TGTGCCAGCAGTGAATCGAGGACTAGCGGGGGTATAGATACGCAGTATTTT | TRBJ2-3 | TRBD2 | TRBV25-1 | once
CASSQGVPDTQYF | TGTGCCAGCAGCCAGGGGGTACCAGATACGCAGTATTTT | TRBJ2-3 | TRBD1 | TRBV7-2 | NA
CASNRQGVYTGELFF | TGTGCCAGCAACCGACAGGGGGTATACACCGGGGAGCTGTTTTTT | TRBJ2-2 | TRBD1 | TRBV7-9 | once
CASSETGISGELFF | TGTGCCAGCAGTGAGACAGGGATATCCGGGGAGCTGTTTTTT | TRBJ2-2 | TRBD1 | TRBV6-4 | NA